This is a list of T cell receptor beta chains from one sample in a study of cytomegalovirus exposure and HLA in healthy donors. Repertoires were generated with immunoSEQ multiplex PCR, while TCRdb's copy carries only in-frame clones and drops some. The table includes approximately 150,000 clones, approximately 87% detected once. The sequenced sample consisted of PBMCs. The origin of the receptors is a woman in her thirties in good health and CMV-seronegative. Each CDR3 is given with its conserved first and last residue. The D gene is left open where the match is weak. Only some rows state a clone size, as once, few, many or a class for expanded clones.

TRBJ1-2 TRBD1 TRBV7-2 once TGTGCCAGCAGCTCACAGGGGAACAGGAGCTACACCTTC CASSSQGNRSYTF
TRBJ2-1 - TRBV6-5 few TGTGCCAGCAGTCGAGACAATGAGCAGTTCTTC CASSRDNEQFF
TRBJ1-1 - TRBV27 - TGTGCCAGCACCCCGGGAGGCCCCGGCACTGAAGCTTTCTTT CASTPGGPGTEAFF
TRBJ2-1 TRBD2 TRBV5-8 - TGTGCCAGCACCCGTGGGACTAGCGGGGAGGATGAGCAGTTCTTC CASTRGTSGEDEQFF
TRBJ1-1 - TRBV27 - TGTGCCAGCAGTTTAGGCAGGGGTGAAGCTTTCTTT CASSLGRGEAFF
TRBJ1-6 - TRBV2 - TGTGCCAGCAGTGACCCTCCTTTGGCAGCCCTCCACTTT CASSDPPLAALHF
TRBJ2-3 - TRBV6-1 - TGTGCCAGCAGTGAACGGGGTAGGACAGATACGCAGTATTTT CASSERGRTDTQYF
TRBJ2-5 TRBD1 TRBV7-6 - TGTGCCAGCAGCTTAGGGGACAGACGTGGGGAGACCCAGTACTTC CASSLGDRRGETQYF
TRBJ2-1 - TRBV29-1 - TGCAGCGTTGAAGAGGCAGGGCGGTATTACTCCTACAATGAGCAGTTCTTC CSVEEAGRYYSYNEQFF
TRBJ2-3 TRBD1 TRBV7-9 - TGTGCCAGCAGCCTGAGACAGGGAGATACGCAGTATTTT CASSLRQGDTQYF
TRBJ2-7 TRBD1 TRBV10-2 - TGCGCCACCATCCGGACAGGGGGTTACGAGCAGTACTTC CATIRTGGYEQYF
TRBJ2-7 - TRBV10-3 - TGTGCCATCAGGGGAACAGACGAGGGAGCCTACGAGCAGTACTTC CAIRGTDEGAYEQYF
TRBJ1-5 TRBD1 TRBV5-8 - TGTGCCAGCAGCCGCGAGGGACAGGGGGCTGGTCAGCCCCAGCATTTT CASSREGQGAGQPQHF
TRBJ2-7 - TRBV7-5 - TGTGTCAGAAGCTCAGCCTTCTCCTACGAGCAGTACTTC CVRSSAFSYEQYF
TRBJ2-7 - TRBV5-8 - TGTGCCAGCAGCTTAACAGGACAGTACGAGCAGTACTTC CASSLTGQYEQYF
TRBJ1-6 TRBD1 TRBV2 - TGTGCCAGCTTTACTCTTCGGACAGGCAAGAGCTCCTATAATTCACCCCTCCACTTT CASFTLRTGKSSYNSPLHF
TRBJ1-5 - TRBV27 - TGTGCCAGCAGTTTGGGCAGGGATCAGCCCCAGCATTTT CASSLGRDQPQHF
TRBJ2-2 TRBD2 TRBV7-7 - TGTGCCAGCAGCCCCGGGACTAGCGGTCCCGGGGAGCTGTTTTTT CASSPGTSGPGELFF
TRBJ2-2 - TRBV27 - TGTGCCAGCAGCTGGGGGGCCGGGGAGCTGTTTTTT CASSWGAGELFF
TRBJ1-2 - TRBV7-5 once TGTGTCAGAAGCTTAGTGAAGACAGCCTATGGCTACACCTTC CVRSLVKTAYGYTF
TRBJ2-2 TRBD1 TRBV29-1 - TGCAGCGTTGAAGGGACAGGGCTAGACGGGGAGCTGTTTTTT CSVEGTGLDGELFF
TRBJ1-1 TRBD1 TRBV11-2 - TGTGCCAGCAGCTTAGAGGGACAGGGGAGGGGGAACACTGAAGCTTTCTTT CASSLEGQGRGNTEAFF
TRBJ1-1 TRBD1 TRBV5-1 - TGCGCCAGCAGCTTGGGGGCAGGGGGGAACACTGAAGCTTTCTTT CASSLGAGGNTEAFF
TRBJ2-7 TRBD1 TRBV7-9 - TGTGCCAGCAGCTCCACAGGGGCCCCCTACGAGCAGTACTTC CASSSTGAPYEQYF
TRBJ2-5 TRBD2 TRBV2 - TGTGCCAGCAGCTGGACGGGGGGATTGGAGACCCAGTACTTC CASSWTGGLETQYF
TRBJ2-3 - TRBV6-5 - TGTGCCAGCAGTTATGTGAGGATCTCTAGCACAGATACGCAGTATTTT CASSYVRISSTDTQYF
TRBJ1-4 - TRBV12-1 - TGTGCCAGCACCCCCCCGACAAAGACCCGAGAAAAACTGTTTTTT CASTPPTKTREKLFF
TRBJ1-1 - TRBV4-1 - TGCGCCAGCAGCCAAGGAGGTCCGAACACTGAAGCTTTCTTT CASSQGGPNTEAFF
TRBJ2-3 TRBD2 TRBV19 - TGTGCCAGTAGCAACTACGGACTAGCGGGGGTTGATACGCAGTATTTT CASSNYGLAGVDTQYF
TRBJ2-1 TRBD2 TRBV6-7 - TGTGCCAGCAGGAGCGGGGGGGCGACCCTCTCCTACAATGAGCAGTTCTTC CASRSGGATLSYNEQFF
TRBJ1-1 - TRBV7-6 - TGTGCCAGCAGCTTAGCGTCTGTAGGACAGACGAACACTGAAGCTTTCTTT CASSLASVGQTNTEAFF
TRBJ2-7 - TRBV6-5 - TGTGCCAGCAAGTTAACTAACGGCGCCTACGAGCAGTACTTC CASKLTNGAYEQYF
TRBJ2-5 TRBD2 TRBV5-1 - TGCGCCAGCAGCTTGGCCTTCGGGGGGGAGACCCAGTACTTC CASSLAFGGETQYF
TRBJ2-7 TRBD1 TRBV2 - TGTGCCAGCAGTGAAATGGGACAGGGATACGAGCAGTACTTC CASSEMGQGYEQYF
TRBJ1-6 - TRBV6-6 - TGTGCCAGCAGTTACAGAGGGGGCTCCTATAATTCACCCCTCCACTTT CASSYRGGSYNSPLHF
TRBJ2-5 - TRBV19 - TGTGCCAGTAGTATACAGGTGGGCGTAGAGACCCAGTACTTC CASSIQVGVETQYF
TRBJ1-2 - TRBV6-5 - TGTGCCAGCAGTTACTCGATGGCTTCCTTCTATGGCTACACCTTC CASSYSMASFYGYTF
TRBJ2-3 - TRBV6-5 - TGTGCCAGCAGGGTCTTCGGACAATCCCCAGATACGCAGTATTTT CASRVFGQSPDTQYF
TRBJ2-7 - TRBV6-1 - TGTGCCAGCAGTGAGACTTTTTCCTCCTACGAGCAGTACTTC CASSETFSSYEQYF
TRBJ1-2 - TRBV4-3 once TGCGCCAGCAGCCAGACAGTTAACTATGGCTACACCTTC CASSQTVNYGYTF
TRBJ1-1 - TRBV5-6 - TGTGCCAGCAGCGCGATATACCTACTGAACACTGAAGCTTTCTTT CASSAIYLLNTEAFF
TRBJ2-1 TRBD1 TRBV2 - TGTGCCAGCAGGGACAGGGGTATCTACAATGAGCAGTTCTTC CASRDRGIYNEQFF
TRBJ1-1 - TRBV29-1 - TGCAGCGCCGAAGGGGTCACTGAAGCTTTCTTT CSAEGVTEAFF
TRBJ1-2 TRBD1 TRBV10-1 - TGCGCCAGCACGATACAGGGGGCGCCTGGCTACACCTTC CASTIQGAPGYTF